This passage covers 25 T cell receptor beta chains from one sample sequenced in a study of low-dose radiotherapy and immunotherapy resistance in tumors (dated by TCRdb to between 2022 and 2023). TCRdb names Illumina MiniSeq as the instrument used. TCRs were amplified with Phusion for about 18 PCR cycles using a constant-region primer together with the adapter attached to the V primers. TCRdb redid the processing of the public reads, applying fastp at Q25 and MiXCR, and retained in-frame beta chains. For every CDR3 protein sequence, its rows merge into one entry that carries the most common genes and DNA. For this sample there are some 45,000 distinct CDR3 sequences; roughly 12% appear just once. Together, the top ten hold approximately 6.2% of the sample. This specimen's time point label, per the study, means: before trial treatment. The source was PBMCs, collected before treatment. These receptors all stem from a female donor with ovarian cancer.

This chain links TRBV6-8 with TRBJ2-7, with 9 bases lining up with TRBD2. With V trimmed by 0 bases and J by 0 bases, 6 bases remained unmatched. CDR1 MNHGY and CDR2 SAAAGT come from the germline V gene. This CDR3 has 17 residues. The CDR3 nucleotides read TGTGCCAGCAGTTACTCAGCAAGCGGGAGGCGCTCCTACGAGCAGTACTTC. This translates into CASSYSASGRRSYEQYF.

The chain combines TRBV9 with TRBJ2-7; 7 nucleotides agree with TRBD1. Per germline, CDR1 SGDLS and CDR2 YYNGEE. The CDR3 has 16 amino acids. V was clipped by 0 bases and J by 5 bases; unmatched bases: 11. CDR3 protein: CASSVEGAKGWDEQYF. As DNA, the CDR3 is TGTGCCAGCAGCGTAGAGGGGGCGAAAGGTTGGGACGAGCAGTACTTC.

This clonotype has ten or more counts. The chain uses TRBV4-1 and TRBJ2-5, with TRBD1 identical over 7 bases. The CDR3 runs to 17 residues. Per germline, CDR1 MGHRA and CDR2 YSYEKL. V shed 2 bases, J shed 5 bases, and the junction held 14 bases outside the gene matches. The CDR3 DNA follows: TGCGCCAGCAGCCAACCCCAACACAGGGGTCCGGGGGAGACCCAGTACTTC. It specifies CASSQPQHRGPGETQYF.

This clonotype has only a few counts. The V call is TRBV18, the J call TRBJ2-3; 12 bases line up with TRBD2. The CDR3 consists of 17 residues. Germline V gene lookup returns CDR1 KGHSH and CDR2 LQKENI. With V trimmed by 3 bases and J by 5 bases, 9 bases remained unmatched. The chain's CDR3 is CASSPWDRLAGEDTQYF. The DNA for the CDR3 is TGTGCCAGCTCACCGTGGGACCGACTAGCGGGAGAAGATACGCAGTATTTT.

This clonotype was observed many times. The chain recombines TRBV7-8 with TRBJ1-3, with a possible D match to TRBD1 (5 bases). The CDR3 has 17 amino acids. V was cut by 1 base and J by 0 bases, with 13 bases left in between. CDR1 is SGHVS, CDR2 FQNEAQ, per germline. CDR3 amino acids: CASSLEADKSSGNTIYF. As DNA, the CDR3 is TGTGCCAGCAGCTTAGAGGCGGACAAGAGCTCTGGAAACACCATATATTTT.

This clonotype showed up many times. The chain couples TRBV5-1 to TRBJ2-2, with 11 bases aligning to TRBD1. The junction had 3 bases not matched to a gene; V was cut back by 2 bases and J by 6 bases. CDR1 and CDR2 (germline): SGHRS, YFSETQ. This CDR3 has 15 residues. In DNA form, the CDR3 reads TGCGCCAGCAGCTTACGGACAGGGGGCCCCGGGGAGCTGTTTTTT. This sequence encodes CASSLRTGGPGELFF.

This clonotype was counted ten times or more. The rearrangement joins TRBV6-2 or TRBV6-3 to TRBJ2-7; D is unclear. CDR1 and CDR2 from the germline V gene are MNHEY and SVGEGT. The ends were cut back, 8 bases at V and 0 bases at J, with 8 bases in the middle. The CDR3 totals 12 residues. CDR3: CASSQSSYEQYF. The CDR3 coding sequence is TGTGCCAGCTCCCAGAGCTCCTACGAGCAGTACTTC.

This clonotype came up many times. The V call is TRBV20-1, the J call TRBJ1-1; tentative D call: TRBD1 (6 bases). This CDR3 spans 12 amino acids. Trimming removed 6 bases at V and 11 bases at J, with 19 bases between. CDR1 and CDR2 (germline): DFQATT, SNEGSKA (reference sequence). Here the CDR3 DNA reads TGCAGTGCCCCTACCCGGTCGGGGGCTGCTTTCTTT. Its translation: CSAPTRSGAAFF.

This clonotype was counted ten times or more. The chain uses TRBV20-1 and TRBJ1-2; D perhaps matches TRBD1 (5 bases). The V and J ends lost 3 bases and 6 bases respectively, with 14 bases between them. The CDR3 runs to 13 residues. Germline V gene lookup returns CDR1 DFQATT and CDR2 SNEGSKA (reference sequence). The CDR3: CSARRGPSHGYTF. CDR3 sequence (DNA): TGCAGTGCTAGGAGGGGACCCAGCCATGGCTACACCTTC.

This clonotype has ten or more counts. V usage is TRBV28 and J usage is TRBJ2-2; possible D gene TRBD1, 5 bases. CDR1 is MDHEN, CDR2 SYDVKM, per germline. Trimming took 7 bases from V and 1 from J, leaving 10 bases between them. The CDR3 has 14 residues. The CDR3 DNA is TGTGCCAGCATGGACACCTGGAACACCGGGGAGCTGTTTTTT. It codes for CASMDTWNTGELFF.

A word on this clonotype: This likely reflects a read error, since a far larger clone is one base away. The chain has TRBV5-1 and TRBJ2-3; the match to TRBD2 covers 12 bases. The CDR3 is 15 amino acids. Germline CDR1 is SGHRS and CDR2 is YFSETQ. The CDR3 is CGSSSSGGATDTQYF. In DNA, the CDR3 is TGTGGCAGCAGCTCTAGCGGGGGGGCCACAGATACGCAGTATTTT. Variable domain in full (rest from reference TRBV5-1 and TRBJ2-3): KAGVTQTPRYLIKTRGQQVTLSCSPISGHRSVSWYQQTPGQGLQFLFEYFSETQRNKGNFPGRFSGRQFSNSRSEMNVSTLELGDSALYLCGSSSSGGATDTQYFGPGTRLTVL.

This clonotype was recorded at least ten times. J is TRBJ2-5 and V is TRBV5-1; a weak D match, TRBD2 (5 bases). The germline gives CDR1 SGHRS, CDR2 YFSETQ. Trimming shortened V by 3 bases and J by 5 bases, and 20 bases separated the two germline ends. The CDR3 is made up of 16 amino acids. CDR3 in DNA: TGCGCCAGCAGCTGGAGCGACGTGAGGGCCGGGGAGACCCAGTACTTC. It codes for CASSWSDVRAGETQYF. The whole variable domain, remainder taken from reference TRBV5-1 and TRBJ2-5, is KAGVTQTPRYLIKTRGQQVTLSCSPISGHRSVSWYQQTPGQGLQFLFEYFSETQRNKGNFPGRFSGRQFSNSRSEMNVSTLELGDSALYLCASSWSDVRAGETQYFGPGTRLLVL.

The sample holds many counts of this clonotype. The V gene is TRBV20-1, the J gene TRBJ2-3; D may correspond to TRBD1 or TRBD2 (5 bases each). V dropped 3 bases and J dropped 2 bases, with 12 bases sitting between them. CDR1 is DFQATT and CDR2 is SNEGSKA in the germline V gene (reference sequence). There are 14 residues in the CDR3. CDR3 loop: CSARGTGDTDTQYF. CDR3 nucleotides: TGCAGTGCTAGGGGGACGGGTGACACAGATACGCAGTATTTT.

Many counts were recorded for this clonotype. The V and J genes are TRBV5-4 and TRBJ2-5; 7 bases are a match to TRBD1. Germline V lookup: CDR1 SGHNT, CDR2 YYREEE (reference sequence). CDR3 length equals 14 residues. V was pared by 3 bases and J by 4 bases, with 6 bases of the junction left unmatched. This chain's CDR3 is CASSWDSGGETQYF. The CDR3 DNA sequence: TGTGCCAGCAGCTGGGACAGTGGGGGAGAGACCCAGTACTTC.

This sequence joins TRBV12-3 or TRBV12-4 and TRBJ1-5; a weak D match, TRBD1 (5 bases). Trimming left V 3 bases short and J 1 base short, with 16 bases between. CDR3 size: 17 residues. CDR3 region: CASSFARGRGSNQPQHF. CDR3 bases: TGTGCCAGCAGTTTCGCGCGCGGCCGGGGGAGCAATCAGCCCCAGCATTTT.

The table lists this clonotype with many counts. This chain joins TRBV9 and TRBJ2-2; no reliable D call. Germline lookup yields CDR1 SGDLS and CDR2 YYNGEE. The CDR3 has 15 amino acids. V was trimmed by 0 bases and J by 1 base, leaving 7 bases between them. In DNA, the CDR3 is TGTGCCAGCAGCGTAGAAACAGTGAACACCGGGGAGCTGTTTTTT. Residues: CASSVETVNTGELFF.

In this sample, this clonotype turned up many times. The chain couples TRBV27 to TRBJ2-1, with TRBD2 matching 10 bases. J lost 5 bases, V lost 7 bases, and 5 bases had no gene match. Germline V CDR1 and CDR2: MNHEY, SMNVEV (reference sequence). The CDR3 runs 14 residues. Here the CDR3 reads CASKRAGGHNEQFF. The CDR3 region has the DNA TGTGCCAGCAAGCGAGCGGGGGGGCACAATGAGCAGTTCTTC.

This clonotype has a count of ten or more. The rearrangement uses TRBV12-5 and TRBJ2-7; D is unresolved. The V and J ends lost 1 base and 6 bases respectively, with 7 bases between them. CDR1 is LGHNT and CDR2 is FRNRAP in the germline V gene. CDR3 length: 12 residues. CDR3 sequence (DNA): TGTGCTAGTGGTTTGGATCCGTCCGAGCAGTACTTC. This gives the protein CASGLDPSEQYF.

This clonotype has a count of ten or more. The gene calls are TRBV5-1 and TRBJ2-7; TRBD1 matches 9 bases. Germline loops: CDR1 SGHRS, CDR2 YFSETQ. V shed 3 bases, J shed 3 bases, and the junction held 4 bases outside the gene matches. This CDR3 region has 14 residues. The DNA of the CDR3 is TGCGCCAGCAGCTCGACGGGACAGGGCTACGAGCAGTACTTC. Encoded protein: CASSSTGQGYEQYF.

This clonotype was seen at least ten times. J is TRBJ1-5 and V is TRBV7-8; D is uncertain. CDR1 is SGHVS and CDR2 is FQNEAQ in the germline V gene. There are 13 residues in the CDR3. The V end lost 1 base, the J end lost 5 bases, and 6 bases lay between the germline ends. For the CDR3, the DNA is TGTGCCAGCAGCTTAGGGAGGGATCAGCCCCAGCATTTT. Its translation is CASSLGRDQPQHF.

The sample holds many counts of this clonotype. The genes are TRBV7-9 and TRBJ2-1, with 7 bases identical to TRBD2. J was trimmed by 5 bases and V by 1 base; bases with no gene match: 8. The CDR3 totals 16 residues. CDR1 and CDR2 (germline): SEHNR, FQNEAQ (reference sequence). CDR3 sequence reads: CASSLGAGGGNNEQFF. The DNA for the CDR3 is TGTGCCAGCAGCTTAGGCGCCGGCGGGGGAAACAATGAGCAGTTCTTC. The full variable domain, in which reference TRBV7-9 and TRBJ2-1 provide the parts outside the CDR3, is DTGVSQNPRHKITKRGQNVTFRCDPISEHNRLYWYRQTLGQGPEFLTYFQNEAQLEKSRLLSDRFSAERPKGSFSTLEIQRTEQGDSAMYLCASSLGAGGGNNEQFFGPGTRLTVL.

This clonotype was recorded many times. The chain joins TRBV30 to TRBJ2-2; 8 bases align to TRBD1. The CDR3 runs to 15 residues. Trimming cost V 5 bases and J 5 bases; bases outside gene matches: 10. Germline V lookup: CDR1 GTSNPN, CDR2 SVGIG (reference sequence). The CDR3: CAWHRTGKRTGELFF. The CDR3 region has the DNA TGTGCCTGGCATAGGACAGGGAAAAGGACCGGGGAGCTGTTTTTT.

The sample holds a few counts of this clonotype. This sequence joins TRBV30 and TRBJ2-7, with a weak D call TRBD1 (5 bases). This CDR3 region has 11 residues. Germline V gene lookup returns CDR1 GTSNPN and CDR2 SVGIG (reference sequence). The V and J ends lost 4 bases and 4 bases respectively, with 8 bases between them. CDR3 nucleotides: TGTGCCTGGAAAGGGGAATACGAGCAGTACTTC. It translates to CAWKGEYEQYF.

This clonotype was seen only a few times. The V and J genes are TRBV6-8 and TRBJ1-2, with 9 bases lining up with TRBD1. With 5 bases clipped from V and 4 bases from J, the junction kept 5 bases outside the gene matches. Germline CDR1 reads MNHGY; CDR2 reads SAAAGT. The CDR3 has 14 amino acids. This CDR3 is CASSRTGEGYGYTF. CDR3 bases: TGTGCCAGCAGTCGGACAGGGGAGGGCTATGGCTACACCTTC.

A remark on this clonotype: A far larger clone lies a single base away; this is likely a read error. The genes are TRBV5-1 and TRBJ2-7; 8 nucleotides line up with TRBD1. Unmatched junction bases numbered 23, after V lost 2 bases and J lost 7 bases. This CDR3 has 19 amino acids. Per the germline V gene, CDR1 is SGHRS and CDR2 is YFSETQ. Written as DNA, the CDR3 is TGCGCCAGCAGCTTTGGGCCCCTCCAGGGGGCGGGAATTTACAATGAGCAGTACTTC. Protein: CASSFGPLQGAGIYNEQYF.